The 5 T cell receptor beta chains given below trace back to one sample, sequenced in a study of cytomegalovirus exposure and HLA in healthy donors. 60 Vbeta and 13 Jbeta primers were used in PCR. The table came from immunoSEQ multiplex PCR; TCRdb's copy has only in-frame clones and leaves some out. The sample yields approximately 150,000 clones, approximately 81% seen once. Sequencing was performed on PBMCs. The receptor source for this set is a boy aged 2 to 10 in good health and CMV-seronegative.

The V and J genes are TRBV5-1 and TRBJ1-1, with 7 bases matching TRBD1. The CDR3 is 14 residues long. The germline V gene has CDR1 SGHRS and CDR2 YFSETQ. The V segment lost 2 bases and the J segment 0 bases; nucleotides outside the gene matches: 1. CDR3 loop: CASSLQGMNTEAFF. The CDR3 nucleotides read TGCGCCAGCAGCTTACAGGGGATGAACACTGAAGCTTTCTTT.

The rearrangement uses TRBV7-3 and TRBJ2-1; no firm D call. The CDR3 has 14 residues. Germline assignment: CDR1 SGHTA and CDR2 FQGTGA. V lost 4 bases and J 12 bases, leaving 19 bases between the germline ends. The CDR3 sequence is CASSSSVGASVQFF. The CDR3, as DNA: TGTGCCAGCAGCTCAAGCGTTGGTGCGAGTGTGCAGTTCTTC.

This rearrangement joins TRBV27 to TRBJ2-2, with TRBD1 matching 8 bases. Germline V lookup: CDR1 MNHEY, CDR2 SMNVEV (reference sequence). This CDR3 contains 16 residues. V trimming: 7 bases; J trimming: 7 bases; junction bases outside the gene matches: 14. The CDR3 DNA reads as TGTGCCAGCAAGTTAGGGGGACAGGCGGCGTACGGGGAGCTGTTTTTT. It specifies CASKLGGQAAYGELFF.

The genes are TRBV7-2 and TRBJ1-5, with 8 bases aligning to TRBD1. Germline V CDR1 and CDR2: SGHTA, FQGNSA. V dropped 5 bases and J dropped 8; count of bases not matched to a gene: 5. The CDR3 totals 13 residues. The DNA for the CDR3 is TGTGCCAGCAGCCTGATGGACAGGGAGCCCCAGCATTTT. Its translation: CASSLMDREPQHF.

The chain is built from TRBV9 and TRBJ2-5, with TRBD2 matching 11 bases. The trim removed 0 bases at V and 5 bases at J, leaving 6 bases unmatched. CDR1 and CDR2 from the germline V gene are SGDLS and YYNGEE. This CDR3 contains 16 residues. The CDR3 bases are TGTGCCAGCAGCGTAGTAGCGACTAGCGGGACGGAGACCCAGTACTTC. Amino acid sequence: CASSVVATSGTETQYF.